Presented here are 5 T cell receptor beta chains from one specimen sequenced in a study of cytomegalovirus exposure and HLA in healthy donors. TCRdb keeps only in-frame clones here, not all; method: immunoSEQ multiplex PCR. Here the sample spans 60,000 or so clones, about 91% being singletons. The sequenced sample consisted of PBMCs. The receptors were gathered from a young woman in good health and CMV-seronegative.

This sequence joins TRBV30 and TRBJ2-3, with 15 bases aligning to TRBD2. J gave up 4 bases and V 7 bases, and 12 bases lay outside the gene matches. There are 17 residues in the CDR3. The germline CDR1 and CDR2 sequences are GTSNPN and SVGIG (reference sequence). The CDR3 region has the DNA TGTGCCTACGATCCCGGGACTAGCGGGAGGCTCGCAGATACGCAGTATTTT. Residues: CAYDPGTSGRLADTQYF.

V usage is TRBV6-5 and J usage is TRBJ2-1; the match to TRBD2 covers 12 bases. CDR1 and CDR2 (germline): MNHEY, SVGAGI. CDR3 size: 15 residues. The V segment lost 2 bases and the J segment 10 bases; nucleotides outside the gene matches: 6. CDR3 nucleotide sequence: TGTGCCAGCAGTTACCCTCGAGGACTAGCGGGAGAGCAGTTCTTC. Protein product: CASSYPRGLAGEQFF.

The V gene is TRBV7-9, the J gene TRBJ1-2, with 10 positions matching TRBD1. The CDR3 runs 18 residues. V was clipped by 2 bases and J by 0 bases; unmatched bases: 9. Germline CDR1 SEHNR, CDR2 FQNEAQ (reference sequence). CDR3 DNA sequence: TGTGCCAGCAGCTTAAAGGGACAGGGGTCGGATTCTAACTATGGCTACACCTTC. It codes for CASSLKGQGSDSNYGYTF.

This clone was counted once. This chain joins TRBV30 and TRBJ1-1, with D unresolved. The CDR3 consists of 12 residues. Germline-derived CDR1 and CDR2 are GTSNPN and SVGIG (reference sequence). With 1 base removed from V and 4 bases from J, the gap between germline ends came to 7 bases. CDR3 protein: CAWSAVVTEAFF. As DNA, the CDR3 is TGTGCCTGGAGTGCCGTCGTCACTGAAGCTTTCTTT. The whole variable domain, remainder taken from reference TRBV30 and TRBJ1-1, is SQTIHQWPATLVQPVGSPLSLECTVEGTSNPNLYWYRQAAGRGLQLLFYSVGIGQISSEVPQNLSASRPQDRQFILSSKKLLLSDSGFYLCAWSAVVTEAFFGQGTRLTVV.

The chain joins TRBV7-2 to TRBJ2-7; weak D call: TRBD2 (6 bases). Germline lookup yields CDR1 SGHTA and CDR2 FQGNSA. The CDR3 spans 13 residues. V was trimmed by 1 base and J by 7 bases, leaving 11 bases between them. The chain's CDR3 is CASSLERAREQYF. The CDR3 nucleotides are TGTGCCAGCAGCTTAGAGCGGGCTCGGGAGCAGTACTTC.